The T cell receptor beta chain described here comes from a study of blood T cell repertoires in COVID-19 (TCRdb year 2020). About the study as a whole: The collaborator samples originated in the United States, Italy and Spain and spanned the acute and convalescent phases of COVID-19. The prospective study material was composed of cDNA or gDNA derived from T cells, B-cell-depleted T cells, or PBMCs. Deeply sampled blood TCRbeta repertoires from subjects exposed to, actively infected with, or recovered from COVID-19 were included in the dataset. The repertoires were released in a freely available public database intended as a resource for research on the immune response to SARS-CoV-2. Samples came from the ongoing ImmuneRACE study (first 160 participants) plus 1,254 subjects from 6 global collaborators. A de-identified subject ID, COVID-19 status, age in years and sex were almost always included in the sample metadata. Where HLA class I and class II types were available, the types were taken from metadata supplied by the sample provider, not from assay-based typing. Overall study outcomes, separate from this receptor: The amount of clinical and demographic metadata varied by source and participant and was provided uncurated.

Each collaborating institution followed its own protocols to collect whole blood in K2EDTA tubes. For TCRbeta analysis, collaborator samples were shipped as frozen whole blood, as isolated PBMCs, or as DNA extracted from either sample type. About this clone itself: The antigen it recognizes is unknown. Base qualities are not provided; no much larger clone lies one nucleotide away.

TCRbeta CDR3 regions were amplified from genomic DNA using the immunoSEQ Assay, a bias-controlled multiplex PCR. As for the authors' bioinformatics: Nucleated cell counts per sample were estimated from amplification of reference gene primers within the assay. To quantify the absolute abundance of each unique TCRbeta CDR3 rearrangement, sequence reads were collapsed and filtered. For each sample, productive Simpson clonality was calculated as the square root of Simpson's diversity index over productive rearrangements. Held by TCRdb, this immuneACCESS table contains in-frame sequences only and omits some clones. Under half of the omission traces to an unresolved V gene where checked; the cause of the rest is unknown. V, J and clone size derive from that table, while D and trimming were established from the DNA sequence. Recorded for this sample are 150,000 to 180,000 clones; roughly 88% of them occurred a single time. The ten biggest clones cover 9% to 10% of the sample.

Trimming removed 10 bases from V and 8 bases from J; the gene matches leave 8 bases unexplained. CDR1 and CDR2 (MNHEY, SVGAGI) derive from the germline V gene. There are 13 amino acids in the CDR3, from cysteine to phenylalanine inclusive. The DNA shown is the 39-base CDR3, in frame from base 1. The sequence came from a woman between 50 and 59 years old with acute or convalescent COVID-19. Input material: peripheral blood. In this chain, TRBV6-5 is recombined with TRBJ1-5; the junction holds 10 bases that match TRBD1. CDR3 protein: CAIRQGAQKPQHF. Here is the DNA: TGTGCCATCCGACAGGGGGCCCAAAAGCCCCAGCATTTT.